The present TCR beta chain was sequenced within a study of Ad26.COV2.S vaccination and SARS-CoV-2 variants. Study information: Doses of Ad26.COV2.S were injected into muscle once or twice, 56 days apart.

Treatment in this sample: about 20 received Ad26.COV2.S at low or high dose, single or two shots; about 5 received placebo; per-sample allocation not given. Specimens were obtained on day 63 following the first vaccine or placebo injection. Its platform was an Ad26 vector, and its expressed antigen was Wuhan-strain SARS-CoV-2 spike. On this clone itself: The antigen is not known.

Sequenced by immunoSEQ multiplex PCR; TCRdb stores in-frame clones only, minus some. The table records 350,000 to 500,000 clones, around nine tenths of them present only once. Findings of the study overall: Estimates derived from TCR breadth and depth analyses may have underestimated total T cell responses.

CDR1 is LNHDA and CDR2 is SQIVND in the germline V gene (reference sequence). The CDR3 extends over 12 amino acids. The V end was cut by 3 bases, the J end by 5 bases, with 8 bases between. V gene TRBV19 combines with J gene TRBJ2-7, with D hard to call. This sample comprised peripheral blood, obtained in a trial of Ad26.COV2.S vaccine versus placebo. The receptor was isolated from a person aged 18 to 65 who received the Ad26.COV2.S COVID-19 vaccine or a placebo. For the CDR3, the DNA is TGTGCCAGTAGTATTACCGGGCACGAGCAGTACTTC. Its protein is CASSITGHEQYF.